One sample yielded the 21 T cell receptor beta chains listed below, sequenced in a study of blood T cell repertoires in COVID-19. TCRdb's table, derived via immunoSEQ multiplex PCR, lists solely in-frame clones and lacks some. The sample shows fewer than 60,000 clones, 79% of them seen only once. The material sequenced was peripheral blood. These receptors were collected from a man in his 70s with acute or convalescent COVID-19.

The CDR3 is CASSQVITSDGRAEAFF. CDR3 nucleotides: TGTGCCAGCAGCCAAGTGATAACCAGCGACGGTCGGGCTGAAGCTTTCTTT. The V gene is TRBV3-1 (or the pseudogene TRBV3-2), the J gene TRBJ1-1, with D uncertain. The CDR3 spans 17 residues. Per germline, CDR1 LGHDT and CDR2 YNNKEL (reference sequence). V lost 1 base and J 6 bases, leaving 21 bases between the germline ends.

The chain links TRBV5-1 to TRBJ2-3, with TRBD2 identical over 7 bases. Germline CDR1 and CDR2: SGHRS and YFSETQ. The V gene end was trimmed by 6 bases and the J gene end by 5 bases; junction bases not matched to a gene: 18. This CDR3 region has 17 residues. As DNA, the CDR3 is TGCGCCAGCAACTTATACGGGACTACACCCTCGGGAGATACGCAGTATTTT. Translated, it gives CASNLYGTTPSGDTQYF.

The rearrangement links TRBV10-3 to TRBJ2-7; 12 nucleotides agree with TRBD2. CDR1 and CDR2 (germline): ENHRY, SYGVKD. V lost 3 bases to trimming and J lost 4 bases; unmatched junction nucleotides: 4. The CDR3 spans 15 residues. CDR3 protein: CAISDRLAGVYEQYF. DNA for the CDR3: TGTGCCATCAGTGACCGACTAGCGGGAGTGTACGAGCAGTACTTC.

The chain is built from TRBV6-5 and TRBJ1-1; 9 bases line up with TRBD1. The V gene end was trimmed by 4 bases and the J gene end by 5 bases; junction bases not matched to a gene: 8. CDR1 is MNHEY and CDR2 is SVGAGI in the germline V gene. The CDR3 spans 15 residues. CDR3 residues: CASSWDRARVTEAFF. In DNA, the CDR3 is TGTGCCAGCAGTTGGGACAGGGCAAGAGTAACTGAAGCTTTCTTT.

The chain has TRBV7-8 and TRBJ2-1; 8 nucleotides agree with TRBD2. Trimming took 5 bases from V and 6 from J; bases not matched to a gene: 9. CDR1 is SGHVS and CDR2 is FQNEAQ in the germline V gene. This CDR3 is 15 amino acids long. The CDR3 is CASSQTAGASNEQFF. As DNA, the CDR3 is TGTGCCAGCAGCCAGACAGCGGGAGCCTCCAATGAGCAGTTCTTC.

This clone was observed a handful of times. The chain uses TRBV30 and TRBJ1-5; possibly TRBD1 for D (6 bases). Germline CDR1 reads GTSNPN; CDR2 reads SVGIG (reference sequence). The CDR3 totals 17 residues. Trimming took off 0 bases at V and 4 bases at J, with 19 bases between the two ends. As DNA, the CDR3 is TGTGCCTGGAGTGTTCCCCTTTGGGACATGGGAAATCAGCCCCAGCATTTT. Its protein product is CAWSVPLWDMGNQPQHF.

In DNA form, the CDR3 reads TGTGCCAGCAGTCCCCAAGACAGCGTTAACTATGGCTACACCTTC. Protein sequence: CASSPQDSVNYGYTF. This rearrangement joins TRBV28 to TRBJ1-2; maybe TRBD1 (5 bases). The CDR3 extends over 15 amino acids. Trimming took 5 bases from V and 1 from J, leaving 14 bases between them. Looked up from germline, CDR1 is MDHEN and CDR2 is SYDVKM.

The chain carries TRBV4-3 and TRBJ2-1; 7 bases align to TRBD2. The CDR3 sequence is 15 residues long. In germline, CDR1 is LGHNA, CDR2 YSLEER. V gave up 4 bases and J gave up 4 bases; unmatched junction bases: 7. The CDR3 bases are TGCGCCAGCAGCCTGTCTAGCGGAACATACAATGAGCAGTTCTTC. Residues: CASSLSSGTYNEQFF.

J is TRBJ1-6 and V is TRBV18; TRBD1 matches at 9 bases. Germline-derived CDR1 and CDR2 are KGHSH and LQKENI. The trim removed 3 bases at V and 11 bases at J, leaving 5 bases unmatched. The length of the CDR3 is 14 residues. CDR3 region: CASSPGTGRAPLHF. CDR3 coding DNA: TGTGCCAGCTCACCCGGGACAGGGAGAGCACCCCTCCACTTT.

The chain links TRBV10-2 to TRBJ2-7; the match to TRBD1 covers 8 bases. Trimming at V came to 7 bases and at J to 4 bases, leaving 9 bases not matched to a gene. Germline lookup yields CDR1 WSHSY and CDR2 SAAADI. The CDR3 runs 14 residues. CDR3: CASKDGQGGYEQYF. CDR3 DNA sequence: TGCGCCAGCAAGGACGGACAGGGCGGGTACGAGCAGTACTTC.

This clone was observed once. V gene TRBV11-2 combines with J gene TRBJ1-2, with TRBD1 identical over 8 bases. Germline lookup yields CDR1 SGHAT and CDR2 FQNNGV. Trimming removed 5 bases from V and 4 bases from J; junction bases left unmatched: 3. This CDR3 has 13 residues. Here the CDR3 reads CASSPRGLYGYTF. CDR3 in DNA: TGTGCCAGCAGCCCCAGGGGGCTCTATGGCTACACCTTC.

The V and J genes are TRBV10-1 and TRBJ2-7, with TRBD1 matching over 10 bases. J lost 3 bases, V lost 0 bases, and 5 bases had no gene match. The germline V gene encodes CDR1 WNHNN and CDR2 SYGVQD (reference sequence). CDR3 length: 16 residues. Written as DNA, the CDR3 is TGCGCCAGCAGTGAGTCTAGGACAGGGGGTATCTACGAGCAGTACTTC. It yields the protein CASSESRTGGIYEQYF.

The chain recombines TRBV5-4 with TRBJ2-1; weak D call: TRBD2 (5 bases). V was clipped by 0 bases and J by 1 base, with 8 bases between them. Germline V gene lookup returns CDR1 SGHNT and CDR2 YYREEE (reference sequence). The CDR3 has 15 amino acids. The CDR3 coding sequence is TGTGCCAGCAGCTTGGACTCGGGGTCCTACAATGAGCAGTTCTTC. Its translation is CASSLDSGSYNEQFF.

The gene calls are TRBV9 and TRBJ1-1; 7 bases agree with TRBD1. The junction had 10 bases not matched to a gene; V was cut back by 4 bases and J by 1 base. The germline gives CDR1 SGDLS, CDR2 YYNGEE. CDR3 length equals 16 residues. In DNA, the CDR3 is TGTGCCAGCAGCCTCTCGCTCTGGGACAGGAACACTGAAGCTTTCTTT. This encodes CASSLSLWDRNTEAFF. Full variable domain (missing parts from reference TRBV9 and TRBJ1-1): DSGVTQTPKHLITATGQRVTLRCSPRSGDLSVYWYQQSLDQGLQFLIQYYNGEERAKGNILERFSAQQFPDLHSELNLSSLELGDSALYFCASSLSLWDRNTEAFFGQGTRLTVV.

V gene TRBV4-3 combines with J gene TRBJ2-3; D call uncertain. The CDR3 extends over 14 amino acids. V dropped 2 bases and J dropped 6 bases, with 12 bases sitting between them. In germline, CDR1 is LGHNA, CDR2 YSLEER. The CDR3 here is CASSQQRYSDTQYF. DNA of the CDR3: TGCGCCAGCAGCCAACAACGGTACAGCGATACGCAGTATTTT.

This rearrangement joins TRBV7-9 to TRBJ2-1; perhaps TRBD1 as D (5 bases). The CDR3 covers 14 residues. From germline, CDR1 is SEHNR and CDR2 FQNEAQ (reference sequence). The V end lost 2 bases, the J end lost 6 bases, and 11 bases lay between the germline ends. CDR3: CASSLRGPSNEQFF. CDR3 DNA sequence: TGTGCCAGCAGCTTAAGGGGCCCCTCCAATGAGCAGTTCTTC.

J is TRBJ2-1 and V is TRBV4-2, with D hard to call. The CDR3 loop spans 17 amino acids. V was cut by 0 bases and J by 5 bases, with 17 bases left in between. Germline CDR1 and CDR2: LGHNA and YNFKEQ. The CDR3, as DNA: TGTGCCAGCAGCCAAGATCCTTGGAGCGCCCAAAACAATGAGCAGTTCTTC. The encoded protein is CASSQDPWSAQNNEQFF.

J is TRBJ2-3 and V is TRBV7-8, with D possibly TRBD2 on 6 matching bases. Trimming took off 1 base at V and 3 bases at J, with 11 bases between the two ends. The CDR3 has 15 residues. Germline CDR1 is SGHVS and CDR2 is FQNEAQ. CDR3 coding DNA: TGTGCCAGCAGCTTAGTTGCCGGGGGTACAGATACGCAGTATTTT. Protein: CASSLVAGGTDTQYF.

The chain couples TRBV11-2 to TRBJ1-1, with 8 bases fitting TRBD1. Germline V gives CDR1 SGHAT, CDR2 FQNNGV. The V gene end was trimmed by 5 bases and the J gene end by 4 bases; junction bases not matched to a gene: 3. The CDR3 is made up of 13 amino acids. The CDR3 loop is CASSPQGATEAFF. The CDR3, as DNA: TGTGCCAGCAGCCCGCAGGGGGCCACTGAAGCTTTCTTT. Based on the CDR3 plus reference TRBV11-2 and TRBJ1-1, the full variable domain is EAGVAQSPRYKIIEKRQSVAFWCNPISGHATLYWYQQILGQGPKLLIQFQNNGVVDDSQLPKDRFSAERLKGVDSTLKIQPAKLEDSAVYLCASSPQGATEAFFGQGTRLTVV.

V and J are TRBV11-2 and TRBJ2-5, with TRBD1 identical over 9 bases. V shed 5 bases, J shed 2 bases, and the junction held 9 bases outside the gene matches. The CDR3 is made up of 16 amino acids. In germline, CDR1 is SGHAT, CDR2 FQNNGV. This CDR3 reads CASSNRDRVSQETQYF. The CDR3 DNA follows: TGTGCCAGCAGCAACCGGGACAGGGTTTCACAAGAGACCCAGTACTTC.

The V call is TRBV5-1, the J call TRBJ1-2, with 7 bases that match TRBD1. The V segment lost 3 bases and the J segment 2 bases; nucleotides outside the gene matches: 4. This CDR3 region has 14 residues. Germline loops: CDR1 SGHRS, CDR2 YFSETQ. CDR3 DNA: TGCGCCAGCAGCTCGGGGACAGCAAACTATGGCTACACCTTC. It yields the protein CASSSGTANYGYTF.